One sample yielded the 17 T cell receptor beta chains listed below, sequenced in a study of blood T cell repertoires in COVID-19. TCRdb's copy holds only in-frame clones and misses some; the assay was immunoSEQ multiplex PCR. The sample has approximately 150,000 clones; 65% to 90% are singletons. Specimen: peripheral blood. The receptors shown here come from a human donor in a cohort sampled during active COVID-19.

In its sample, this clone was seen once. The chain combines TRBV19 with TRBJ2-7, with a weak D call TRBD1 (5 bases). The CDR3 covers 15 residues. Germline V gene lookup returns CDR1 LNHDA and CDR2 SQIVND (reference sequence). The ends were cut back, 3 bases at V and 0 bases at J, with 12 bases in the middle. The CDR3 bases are TGTGCCAGTAGTATGGGGCAGGGCCCCTCCTACGAGCAGTACTTC. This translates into CASSMGQGPSYEQYF.

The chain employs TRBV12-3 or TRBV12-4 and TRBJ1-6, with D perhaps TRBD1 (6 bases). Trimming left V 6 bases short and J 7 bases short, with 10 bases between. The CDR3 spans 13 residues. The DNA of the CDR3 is TGTGCCAGCAGATGGGACACAAATTCACCCCTCCACTTT. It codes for CASRWDTNSPLHF.

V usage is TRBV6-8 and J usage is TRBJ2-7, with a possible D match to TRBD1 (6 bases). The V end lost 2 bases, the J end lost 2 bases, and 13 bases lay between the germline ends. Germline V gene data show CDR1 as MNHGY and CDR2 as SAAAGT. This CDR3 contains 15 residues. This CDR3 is CASSYIGQYPYEQYF. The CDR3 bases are TGTGCCAGCAGTTACATAGGACAGTACCCCTACGAGCAGTACTTC.

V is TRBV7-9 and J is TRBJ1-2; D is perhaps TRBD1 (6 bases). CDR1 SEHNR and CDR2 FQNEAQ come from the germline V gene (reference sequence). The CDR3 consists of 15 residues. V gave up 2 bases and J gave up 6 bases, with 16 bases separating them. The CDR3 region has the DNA TGTGCCAGCAGCTTAATCTGGGGGCAAATGGATGGCTACACCTTC. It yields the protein CASSLIWGQMDGYTF.

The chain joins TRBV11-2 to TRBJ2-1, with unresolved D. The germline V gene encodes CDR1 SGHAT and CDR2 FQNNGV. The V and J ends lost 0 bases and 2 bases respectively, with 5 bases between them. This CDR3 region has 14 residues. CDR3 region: CASSLDRPYNEQFF. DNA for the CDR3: TGTGCCAGCAGCTTAGACAGGCCCTACAATGAGCAGTTCTTC.

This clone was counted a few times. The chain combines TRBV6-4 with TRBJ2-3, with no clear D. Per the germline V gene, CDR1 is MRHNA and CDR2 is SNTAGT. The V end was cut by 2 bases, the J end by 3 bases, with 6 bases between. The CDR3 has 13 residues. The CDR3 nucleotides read TGTGCCAGCAGTGACAGCGAGACAGATACGCAGTATTTT. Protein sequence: CASSDSETDTQYF.

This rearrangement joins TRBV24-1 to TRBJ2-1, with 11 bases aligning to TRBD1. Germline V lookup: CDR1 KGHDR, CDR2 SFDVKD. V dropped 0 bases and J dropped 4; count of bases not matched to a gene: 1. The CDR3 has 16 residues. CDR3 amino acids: CATSDLGDRGYNEQFF. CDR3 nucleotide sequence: TGTGCCACCAGTGATTTGGGGGACAGGGGGTACAATGAGCAGTTCTTC.

CDR3 bases: TGTGCCAGCAGTTCGTCGGGGACAGGAGATCAGCCCCAGCATTTT. This translates into CASSSSGTGDQPQHF. The gene calls are TRBV28 and TRBJ1-5; 8 bases map to TRBD1. The CDR3 runs to 15 residues. V shed 4 bases and J 5 bases; nucleotides not matched to a gene: 7. CDR1 and CDR2 from the germline V gene are MDHEN and SYDVKM.

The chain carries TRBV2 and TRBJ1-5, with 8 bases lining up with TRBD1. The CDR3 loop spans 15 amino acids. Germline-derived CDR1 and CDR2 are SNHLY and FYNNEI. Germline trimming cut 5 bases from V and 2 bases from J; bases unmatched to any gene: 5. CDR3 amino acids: CASSYQGAGNQPQHF. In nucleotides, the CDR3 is TGTGCCAGCAGTTATCAGGGGGCTGGCAATCAGCCCCAGCATTTT. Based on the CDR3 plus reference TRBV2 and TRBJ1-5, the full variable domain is EPEVTQTPSHQVTQMGQEVILRCVPISNHLYFYWYRQILGQKVEFLVSFYNNEISEKSEIFDDQFSVERPDGSNFTLKIRSTKLEDSAMYFCASSYQGAGNQPQHFGDGTRLSIL.

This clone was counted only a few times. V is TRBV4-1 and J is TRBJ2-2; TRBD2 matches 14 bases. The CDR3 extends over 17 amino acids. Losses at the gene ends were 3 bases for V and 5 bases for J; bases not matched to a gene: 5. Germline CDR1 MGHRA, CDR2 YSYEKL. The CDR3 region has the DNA TGCGCCAGCAGCCAGGGACTAGCGGGAGTTTCGACCGGGGAGCTGTTTTTT. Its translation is CASSQGLAGVSTGELFF.

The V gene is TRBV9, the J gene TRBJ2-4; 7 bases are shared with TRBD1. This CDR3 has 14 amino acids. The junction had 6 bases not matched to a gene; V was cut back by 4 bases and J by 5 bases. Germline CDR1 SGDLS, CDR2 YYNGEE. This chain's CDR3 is CASSITGDQNIQYF. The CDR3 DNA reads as TGTGCCAGCAGCATCACAGGGGACCAAAACATTCAGTACTTC.

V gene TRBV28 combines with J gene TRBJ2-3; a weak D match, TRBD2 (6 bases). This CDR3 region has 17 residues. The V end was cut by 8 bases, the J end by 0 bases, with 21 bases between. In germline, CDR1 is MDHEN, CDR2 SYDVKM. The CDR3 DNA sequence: TGTGCCAGCCCCAAAACCGGAGGGGCGATCAGCACAGATACGCAGTATTTT. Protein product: CASPKTGGAISTDTQYF.

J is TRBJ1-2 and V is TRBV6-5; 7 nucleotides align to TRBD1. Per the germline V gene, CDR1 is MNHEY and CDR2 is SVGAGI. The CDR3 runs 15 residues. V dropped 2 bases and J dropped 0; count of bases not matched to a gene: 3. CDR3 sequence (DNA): TGTGCCAGCAGTTACACAGGGGCAGCTAACTATGGCTACACCTTC. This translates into CASSYTGAANYGYTF.

Here the CDR3 DNA reads TGTGCCAGCAGTAGGGAGAGCTCCTCACCCCTCCACTTT. Amino acid sequence: CASSRESSSPLHF. This chain connects TRBV7-9 to TRBJ1-6; D gene ambiguous. The CDR3 runs to 13 residues. Germline V lookup: CDR1 SEHNR, CDR2 FQNEAQ (reference sequence). Trimming took off 6 bases at V and 10 bases at J, with 13 bases between the two ends.

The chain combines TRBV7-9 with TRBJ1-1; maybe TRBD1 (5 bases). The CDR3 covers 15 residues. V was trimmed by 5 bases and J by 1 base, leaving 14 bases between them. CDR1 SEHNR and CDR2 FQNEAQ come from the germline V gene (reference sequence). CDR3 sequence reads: CASSQSVTGNTEAFF. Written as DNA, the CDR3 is TGTGCCAGCAGCCAATCCGTTACAGGGAACACTGAAGCTTTCTTT.

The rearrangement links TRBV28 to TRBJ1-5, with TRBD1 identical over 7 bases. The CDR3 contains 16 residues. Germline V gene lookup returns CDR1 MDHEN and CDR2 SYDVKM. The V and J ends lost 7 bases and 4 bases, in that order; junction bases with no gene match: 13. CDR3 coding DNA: TGTGCCAGCACCCCATACCGGGACAGTTTGAATCAGCCCCAGCATTTT. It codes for CASTPYRDSLNQPQHF.

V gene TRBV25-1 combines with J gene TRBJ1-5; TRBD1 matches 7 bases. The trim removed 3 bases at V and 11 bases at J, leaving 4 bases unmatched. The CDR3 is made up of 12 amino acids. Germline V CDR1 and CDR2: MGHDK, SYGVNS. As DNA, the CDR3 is TGTGCCAGCAGTGACTTCAGGGGGACCCAGCATTTT. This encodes CASSDFRGTQHF.